This T cell receptor (beta chain) was identified in a study of cytomegalovirus exposure and HLA in healthy donors. V lost 6 bases, J lost 0 bases, and 7 bases stayed unmatched. The germline gives CDR1 MNHEY, CDR2 SMNVEV (reference sequence). The CDR3 consists of 15 residues. Notes on the study in general: Among the sequence variants, a highly shared cluster was likely an artifact of sequencing. The investigators catalogued under 200 TCR beta chains as cytomegalovirus-associated. What TCR beta sequences reportedly achieved was accurate prediction of HLA-A and HLA-B alleles in most subjects.

With regard to this clone: Its antigen remains unknown.

It was with 60 Vbeta and 13 Jbeta primers that the PCR ran. Generated by immunoSEQ multiplex PCR, the TCRdb table keeps only in-frame clones and is missing some. The sample holds approximately 220,000 clones, 60% to 85% seen once. The chain is built from TRBV27 and TRBJ1-1, with 7 bases lining up with TRBD1. The sequencing input was PBMCs. This TCR came from a man aged 40-49 years in good health and CMV-seronegative. This CDR3 reads CASRTGARLNTEAFF. CDR3 bases: TGTGCCAGCAGAACAGGGGCCCGTCTGAACACTGAAGCTTTCTTT.